The next 29 T cell receptor beta chains were all read from a single sample in a study of shared clonotypes between healthy human individuals. TCRdb's table, derived via immunoSEQ multiplex PCR, lists solely in-frame clones and lacks some. The table has roughly 2.5 million clones, just over 90% seen once. The specimen was naive CD4+ T cells sorted from blood. Subset reported: CD45RA+ positively selected. The source is a man aged 18 to 30 in good health.

In regard to this clone: Sequence at one end of the junction differs from germline and may be a read error. The chain recombines TRBV19 with TRBJ2-1, with a weak D call TRBD2 (5 bases). Germline CDR1 reads LNHDA; CDR2 reads SQIVND (reference sequence). The length of the CDR3 is 17 residues. The CDR3 region has the DNA TGTGCCAGTAGTGTAGAGGGCTCCGGAAGCTCCTACAATGAGCAGTTCTTC. The encoded protein is CASSVEGSGSSYNEQFF.

V gene TRBV13 combines with J gene TRBJ1-1; D gene ambiguous. V lost 5 bases and J 10 bases, leaving 17 bases between the germline ends. Germline CDR1 is PRHDT and CDR2 is FYEKMQ (reference sequence). This CDR3 spans 13 amino acids. CDR3 residues: CASSVGGLVVAFF. The CDR3 bases are TGTGCCAGCAGCGTCGGAGGTCTGGTGGTAGCTTTCTTT.

This rearrangement joins TRBV27 to TRBJ1-3; D remains unclear. Per germline, CDR1 MNHEY and CDR2 SMNVEV (reference sequence). This CDR3 region has 13 residues. Trimming stripped 5 bases from V and 0 bases from J, with 5 bases between. In DNA form, the CDR3 reads TGTGCCAGCAGTAGGACCTCTGGAAACACCATATATTTT. It codes for CASSRTSGNTIYF.

The chain employs TRBV7-9 and TRBJ2-1; D is undetermined. Per germline, CDR1 SEHNR and CDR2 FQNEAQ (reference sequence). This CDR3 is built from 13 residues. The V gene lost 5 bases and the J gene lost 5 bases, with 10 bases spanning the gap. The CDR3 DNA reads TGTGCCAGCAGCCAAAAGAACGACAATGAGCAGTTCTTC. As protein: CASSQKNDNEQFF.

The gene calls are TRBV6-5 and TRBJ2-5; no clear D gene. Germline V gene sequence: CDR1 MNHEY, CDR2 SVGAGI. With 6 bases removed from V and 4 bases from J, the gap between germline ends came to 6 bases. CDR3 length equals 11 residues. CDR3 DNA sequence: TGTGCCAGCAGCCAAGCAGAGACCCAGTACTTC. Translated, it gives CASSQAETQYF.

The chain carries TRBV6-5 and TRBJ2-1, with 10 bases fitting TRBD2. The V gene end was trimmed by 8 bases and the J gene end by 13 bases; junction bases not matched to a gene: 5. The CDR3 extends over 11 amino acids. Germline V gives CDR1 MNHEY, CDR2 SVGAGI. CDR3 sequence: CASSSGRAQFF. CDR3 coding DNA: TGTGCCAGCTCTAGCGGGAGAGCACAGTTCTTC.

The CDR3 DNA is TGTGCCAGCAGTTACCGGGGGGCGGCGTTTAATGAAAAACTGTTTTTT. The encoded protein is CASSYRGAAFNEKLFF. The gene calls are TRBV6-6 and TRBJ1-4; weak D call: TRBD1 (6 bases). V dropped 2 bases and J dropped 4 bases, with 14 bases sitting between them. Germline values: CDR1 MNHNY, CDR2 SVGAGI (reference sequence). The CDR3 covers 16 residues.

V usage is TRBV6-1 and J usage is TRBJ2-7; 7 nucleotides match TRBD2. The germline CDR1 and CDR2 sequences are MNHNS and SASEGT. The J segment lost 6 bases and the V segment lost 7 bases, leaving 12 bases of the junction unmatched. This CDR3 comprises 14 residues. The CDR3 nucleotides are TGTGCCAGCACGTTTGGACTAGACTCGGGCGAGCAGTACTTC. Encoded protein: CASTFGLDSGEQYF.

The V call is TRBV6-5, the J call TRBJ2-3; TRBD2 matches at 12 bases. V was pared by 5 bases and J by 6 bases, with 6 bases of the junction left unmatched. Per germline, CDR1 MNHEY and CDR2 SVGAGI. The CDR3 has 15 residues. Written as DNA, the CDR3 is TGTGCCAGCAGTAGACTAGCGGGAGCACCCGATACGCAGTATTTT. Encoded protein: CASSRLAGAPDTQYF.

The chain is built from TRBV5-6 and TRBJ2-3; TRBD2 matches 14 bases. Germline CDR1 reads SGHDT; CDR2 reads YYEEEE. Germline trimming cut 0 bases from V and 4 bases from J; bases unmatched to any gene: 1. This CDR3 contains 16 residues. The chain's CDR3 is CASSLEGLAGADTQYF. DNA for the CDR3: TGTGCCAGCAGCTTGGAGGGACTAGCGGGGGCAGATACGCAGTATTTT.

The chain uses TRBV5-4 and TRBJ2-7; a possible D gene is TRBD2 (5 bases). The V and J ends lost 2 bases and 2 bases respectively, with 11 bases between them. There are 14 residues in the CDR3. CDR1 SGHNT and CDR2 YYREEE come from the germline V gene (reference sequence). CDR3 loop: CASSFKGSPYEQYF. CDR3 sequence (DNA): TGTGCCAGCAGCTTTAAAGGGAGCCCCTACGAGCAGTACTTC. Full variable domain (outside the CDR3, taken from reference TRBV5-4 and TRBJ2-7): ETGVTQSPTHLIKTRGQQVTLRCSSQSGHNTVSWYQQALGQGPQFIFQYYREEENGRGNFPPRFSGLQFPNYSSELNVNALELDDSALYLCASSFKGSPYEQYFGPGTRLTVT.

This clone appeared once. This chain connects TRBV5-1 to TRBJ2-5, with 8 bases identical to TRBD2. V gave up 4 bases and J gave up 1 base; unmatched junction bases: 9. CDR1 and CDR2 from the germline V gene are SGHRS and YFSETQ. CDR3 length: 16 amino acids. In nucleotides, the CDR3 is TGCGCCAGCAGCCCGACCGTCGGGGGGGTCCAAGAGACCCAGTACTTC. This sequence encodes CASSPTVGGVQETQYF.

The table lists this clone with a count of one. The genes are TRBV7-8 and TRBJ2-5; the D gene could be TRBD1 or TRBD2 (7 bases each). Germline-derived CDR1 and CDR2 are SGHVS and FQNEAQ. V lost 4 bases and J 2 bases, leaving 35 bases between the germline ends. The CDR3 contains 22 residues. The CDR3 loop is CASSSLKAAGGGVNIGQETQYF. The CDR3 nucleotides are TGTGCCAGCAGCTCGCTGAAGGCGGCAGGGGGGGGTGTAAACATAGGTCAAGAGACCCAGTACTTC.

J is TRBJ2-2 and V is TRBV6-6; D is tentatively TRBD1 or TRBD2 (5 bases each). Trimming cost V 2 bases and J 8 bases, with 15 bases left between them. The CDR3 has 15 residues. Germline lookup yields CDR1 MNHNY and CDR2 SVGAGI (reference sequence). The CDR3 spells CASSYGTLLMGELFF. Here the CDR3 DNA reads TGTGCCAGCAGTTACGGGACCCTACTCATGGGGGAGCTGTTTTTT.

This rearrangement joins TRBV28 to TRBJ2-7, with a weak D call TRBD2 (5 bases). The CDR3 length is 13 residues. Germline loops: CDR1 MDHEN, CDR2 SYDVKM. V lost 7 bases and J 2 bases, leaving 12 bases between the germline ends. In nucleotides, the CDR3 is TGTGCCAGCACCGGGGTTGGGCCCTACGAGCAGTACTTC. It is translated as CASTGVGPYEQYF.

The J gene is TRBJ2-1, the V gene TRBV7-9; TRBD1 matches 8 bases. V gave up 4 bases and J gave up 5 bases; unmatched junction bases: 7. Germline assignment: CDR1 SEHNR and CDR2 FQNEAQ (reference sequence). The CDR3 loop spans 15 amino acids. The CDR3 loop reads CASSSAGTGNNEQFF. The CDR3 DNA reads TGTGCCAGCAGCTCAGCCGGGACAGGCAACAATGAGCAGTTCTTC.

The V and J genes are TRBV5-1 and TRBJ1-4, with D perhaps TRBD1 (6 bases). V shed 7 bases and J shed 8 bases, with 15 bases lying between them. Germline CDR1 SGHRS, CDR2 YFSETQ. The CDR3 totals 13 residues. This CDR3 reads CASSTGLREKLFF. The CDR3 DNA follows: TGCGCCAGCTCTACAGGGTTGAGGGAAAAACTGTTTTTT.

This rearrangement joins TRBV7-2 to TRBJ2-7; D is ambiguous. The germline CDR1 and CDR2 sequences are SGHTA and FQGNSA. This CDR3 spans 14 amino acids. V was shortened by 1 base and J by 5 bases, with 12 bases between the two germline ends. CDR3 nucleotides: TGTGCCAGCAGCTTAGGGTATGGGCCGGACGAGCAGTACTTC. It is translated as CASSLGYGPDEQYF.

The J gene is TRBJ2-7, the V gene TRBV12-5; maybe TRBD2 (5 bases). Germline V gives CDR1 LGHNT, CDR2 FRNRAP. The CDR3 is 15 residues long. V was cut by 4 bases and J by 0 bases, with 13 bases left in between. Here the CDR3 DNA reads TGTGCTAGTGGTTCCTCAACTAGGAGCTCCTACGAGCAGTACTTC. It codes for CASGSSTRSSYEQYF.

About this clone itself: The same CDR3 arises from other DNA sequences in this sample as well. V and J are TRBV4-1 and TRBJ2-3; D not certain. The CDR3 is made up of 14 amino acids. Trimming cost V 0 bases and J 0 bases, with 4 bases left between them. In germline, CDR1 is MGHRA, CDR2 YSYEKL. The CDR3 DNA is TGCGCCAGCAGCCAAGAATGGAGCACAGATACGCAGTATTTT. Its protein is CASSQEWSTDTQYF.

The chain uses TRBV5-1 and TRBJ2-4; 11 bases match TRBD1. The CDR3 totals 15 residues. The V and J ends lost 6 bases and 9 bases, in that order; junction bases with no gene match: 11. Germline CDR1 SGHRS, CDR2 YFSETQ. CDR3 sequence (DNA): TGCGCCAGCACTACCGAAGGACAGGGGGCGGGCATTCAGTACTTC. Protein sequence: CASTTEGQGAGIQYF.

The chain links TRBV2 to TRBJ2-7; 14 bases fit TRBD2. This CDR3 has 19 amino acids. In germline, CDR1 is SNHLY, CDR2 FYNNEI. Unmatched junction bases numbered 9, after V lost 0 bases and J lost 2 bases. In DNA, the CDR3 is TGTGCCAGCAGTGAAGCCCCCCCGGGACTAGCGGGAGTCCCCTACGAGCAGTACTTC. Translation: CASSEAPPGLAGVPYEQYF.

The chain is built from TRBV5-1 and TRBJ1-4; D ambiguous. Trimming left V 3 bases short and J 0 bases short, with 12 bases between. From germline, CDR1 is SGHRS and CDR2 YFSETQ. This CDR3 is built from 16 residues. The CDR3 sequence: CASSSSPTTTNEKLFF. CDR3 nucleotide sequence: TGCGCCAGCAGCTCATCACCGACAACAACTAATGAAAAACTGTTTTTT.

The chain uses TRBV6-1 and TRBJ2-3; D is undetermined. Germline V gene sequence: CDR1 MNHNS, CDR2 SASEGT. CDR3 length: 13 residues. The V gene lost 3 bases and the J gene lost 8 bases, with 12 bases spanning the gap. This CDR3 reads CASSEGIAGTQYF. The DNA for the CDR3 is TGTGCCAGCAGTGAGGGGATAGCTGGTACGCAGTATTTT.

The CDR3 DNA reads TGCGCCAGCAGCTCCAGACAGGGGGCGCACGAAAAACTGTTTTTT. Amino acids: CASSSRQGAHEKLFF. The chain couples TRBV5-1 to TRBJ1-4; TRBD1 aligns across 10 bases. CDR3 length: 15 residues. The trim removed 3 bases at V and 8 bases at J, leaving 7 bases unmatched. Per germline, CDR1 SGHRS and CDR2 YFSETQ.

A note on this clone: At the DNA level, this CDR3 is encoded by other sequences in the same sample as well. The V and J genes are TRBV9 and TRBJ1-1; maybe TRBD1 (5 bases). The CDR3 runs 13 residues. V lost 1 base and J lost 2, with 6 bases in between. CDR1 is SGDLS, CDR2 YYNGEE, per germline. CDR3 bases: TGTGCCAGCAGCGTACAGGGTAACACTGAAGCTTTCTTT. It codes for CASSVQGNTEAFF.

J is TRBJ2-3 and V is TRBV27; D assignment may be TRBD1 or TRBD2 (5 bases each). The CDR3 sequence is 16 residues long. Trimming left V 0 bases short and J 1 base short, with 11 bases between. Germline assignment: CDR1 MNHEY and CDR2 SMNVEV (reference sequence). In DNA, the CDR3 is TGTGCCAGCAGTTTATCTTGGGGGAGTGGCACAGATACGCAGTATTTT. The encoded protein is CASSLSWGSGTDTQYF.

This chain joins TRBV10-3 and TRBJ1-3; the match to TRBD1 covers 9 bases. CDR1 and CDR2 from the germline V gene are ENHRY and SYGVKD. With 8 bases clipped from V and 6 bases from J, the junction kept 5 bases outside the gene matches. This CDR3 has 13 residues. The CDR3 loop reads CAIGRDRENTIYF. The CDR3 nucleotides read TGTGCCATCGGCCGGGACAGGGAAAACACCATATATTTT.

The chain joins TRBV19 to TRBJ1-5, with D perhaps matching TRBD1 (5 bases). Germline V gene lookup returns CDR1 LNHDA and CDR2 SQIVND (reference sequence). Trimming left V 6 bases short and J 4 bases short, with 16 bases between. The CDR3 runs 15 residues. The CDR3 sequence is CASREDDRNNQPQHF. The DNA of the CDR3 is TGTGCCAGTAGAGAAGATGACAGAAATAATCAGCCCCAGCATTTT.